Sequencing of this T cell receptor beta chain was carried out in a study of CD4 T cells in relation to SARS-CoV-2 and coronaviruses. Study details: Shared crossreactive spike epitopes were mapped to their HLA restriction.

CD4+ T cells from unexposed donors were obtained before the COVID-19 pandemic (2011-2018). The cells were cultured for roughly 11 days before CD4+ T cells were isolated. A single count supports this clone. The antigen is unknown. Sequencing was performed with immunoSEQ multiplex PCR; in TCRdb, only in-frame clones are kept and a portion is missing. The sample has approximately 21,000 clones, just under 80% seen once. V shed 5 bases, J shed 6 bases, and the junction held 10 bases outside the gene matches. CDR1 is SGHTA, CDR2 FQGTGA, per germline. The CDR3 runs 16 residues. Sequenced material: CD4+ T cells from PBMCs, cultured in vitro. The receptor comes from a human donor in good health. This chain connects TRBV7-3 to TRBJ2-1; 10 nucleotides agree with TRBD2. The CDR3 region has the DNA TGTGCCAGCAGCCCCTCTAGCGGGAGTGGGGGCAATGAGCAGTTCTTC. Its translation: CASSPSSGSGGNEQFF.